The TCR beta chain described here comes from a study of cytomegalovirus exposure and HLA in healthy donors. Study at large: Genotyping of 400 or so donors showed that 65% to 90% belonged to the Caucasian-associated ancestry cluster. Study conclusions and caveats: Follow-up analysis found HLA locus-dependent TCR association rates, highest for DRB1 and lowest for HLA-C. An ancestry cluster, one associated with Asian ancestry, reportedly showed fewer N-insertions than the roughly 670-donor mean in a later analysis.

CDR3 length: 14 amino acids. Germline CDR1 reads PRHDT; CDR2 reads FYEKMQ (reference sequence). Trimming left V 4 bases short and J 1 base short, with 9 bases between. PCR employed 60 Vbeta and 13 Jbeta primers. Data came from immunoSEQ multiplex PCR; TCRdb stores just in-frame clones and leaves some out. The sample shows about 65,000 clones, 60% to 65% of them seen only once. On this clone itself: What it binds is not known.

The rearrangement uses TRBV13 and TRBJ2-3, with no clear D. The sequenced material came from PBMCs. This clonotype was obtained from a man aged 25-40 years in good health and CMV-seronegative. The CDR3 loop is CASSYFEGTDTQYF. In nucleotides, the CDR3 is TGTGCCAGCAGCTATTTCGAGGGCACAGATACGCAGTATTTT.